The 8 T cell receptor beta chains presented below share a single source sample, sequenced in a study of T cells after yellow fever vaccination. TCRdb re-derived calls from the 5' RACE reads in MiXCR, one entry per CDR3 protein. The sample shows about 340,000 distinct CDR3 sequences, about an eighth of them seen only once. Source: CD4+ T cells sorted from PBMCs, taken 15 days after the yellow fever booster vaccination. The origin of the receptors is a man aged 18 to 29 who received the YFV17D yellow fever vaccine.

This clonotype was seen at least ten times. The chain recombines TRBV24-1 with TRBJ2-1, with D perhaps given as TRBD1 or TRBD2 (5 bases each). Trimming removed 4 bases at V and 10 bases at J, with 16 bases between. The CDR3 covers 14 residues. CDR1 KGHDR and CDR2 SFDVKD come from the germline V gene. The CDR3 sequence is CATSEGHGESEQFF. For the CDR3, the DNA is TGTGCCACCAGTGAGGGGCATGGGGAGTCGGAGCAGTTCTTC.

The rearrangement joins TRBV28 to TRBJ2-7; possibly TRBD2 for D (6 bases). V was trimmed by 5 bases and J by 3 bases, leaving 14 bases between them. This CDR3 comprises 14 residues. Looked up from germline, CDR1 is MDHEN and CDR2 is SYDVKM. The CDR3 DNA reads as TGTGCCAGCAGTGCGCCCGGGGGACTCTACGAGCAGTACTTC. Its translation: CASSAPGGLYEQYF.

This clonotype was found a few times. The rearrangement links TRBV12-3 or TRBV12-4 to TRBJ2-4; 7 positions agree with TRBD1. The CDR3 is 15 amino acids. Trimming took 4 bases from V and 3 from J; bases not matched to a gene: 6. This CDR3 reads CASSSPGTVKNIQYF. CDR3 bases: TGTGCCAGCAGTTCCCCCGGGACAGTCAAAAACATTCAGTACTTC.

The rearrangement links TRBV5-1 to TRBJ2-5; 7 bases align to TRBD2. The CDR3 length is 16 residues. Germline CDR1 is SGHRS and CDR2 is YFSETQ. After removal of 5 bases from V and 4 bases from J, the junction contained 14 bases not matched to a gene. For the CDR3, the DNA is TGCGCCAGCAGATTGCAAGCGGGGAATCTCGGAGAGACCCAGTACTTC. Protein: CASRLQAGNLGETQYF.

The chain joins TRBV12-3 or TRBV12-4 to TRBJ1-2; 7 bases match TRBD1. The junction had 6 bases not matched to a gene; V was cut back by 7 bases and J by 4 bases. This CDR3 has 13 residues. CDR3: CASNEGQSYGYTF. In nucleotides, the CDR3 is TGTGCCAGCAACGAGGGACAGTCCTATGGCTACACCTTC.

The chain combines TRBV5-1 with TRBJ2-5; D perhaps matches TRBD1 (7 bases). CDR1 SGHRS and CDR2 YFSETQ come from the germline V gene. This CDR3 spans 16 amino acids. Deletions cut 4 bases from V and 5 bases from J, with 21 bases between. The CDR3 sequence is CASSPRQGLKRETQYF. The CDR3 DNA reads TGCGCCAGCAGCCCAAGACAGGGACTGAAAAGGGAGACCCAGTACTTC. Full variable domain (outside the CDR3, taken from reference TRBV5-1 and TRBJ2-5): KAGVTQTPRYLIKTRGQQVTLSCSPISGHRSVSWYQQTPGQGLQFLFEYFSETQRNKGNFPGRFSGRQFSNSRSEMNVSTLELGDSALYLCASSPRQGLKRETQYFGPGTRLLVL.

The chain recombines TRBV2 with TRBJ2-3; 8 positions agree with TRBD2. The CDR3 loop spans 13 amino acids. V shed 6 bases, J shed 11 bases, and the junction held 10 bases outside the gene matches. CDR1 SNHLY and CDR2 FYNNEI come from the germline V gene. The CDR3: CASRFLAGSQQYF. CDR3 DNA: TGTGCCAGCAGATTTCTAGCGGGTAGTCAGCAGTATTTT.

The rearrangement joins TRBV12-3 or TRBV12-4 to TRBJ2-3, with D possibly matching TRBD1 (7 bases). The V gene lost 2 bases and the J gene lost 4 bases, with 10 bases spanning the gap. The CDR3 loop spans 14 amino acids. The CDR3: CASSLQGGADTQYF. The DNA for the CDR3 is TGTGCCAGCAGTTTACAGGGGGGCGCAGATACGCAGTATTTT.